This TCR beta chain is drawn from a study of CD4 and CD8 cells across lung adenocarcinoma regions (dated by TCRdb to the late 2010s). In the study overall: The study compared tumor centers with tumor margins to examine intratumor heterogeneity of the T cell receptor repertoire.

The library relied on PCR. The sequencer listed for this sample is HiSeq X Ten. Through fastp at Q25 and MiXCR, TCRdb rebuilt clones from the public reads, retaining in-frame beta chains. Each entry merges the rows of one CDR3 protein and shows their most common DNA and genes. Across this sample there are about 3,200 distinct CDR3 sequences, with 55% to 65% seen only once. More than 15% of the sample comes from the top ten. This clonotype is characterized as medium-sized (0.01 to 0.1%). Its antigen is not yet known. Base qualities are not provided; no much larger clone lies one nucleotide away. CDR1 is given as MNHNS and CDR2 as SASEGT, both from the germline V gene. The CDR3 starts with the cysteine, ends with the phenylalanine, and has 20 residues. The only DNA kept is the CDR3, 60 bases in frame from the first base. Clipping removes 4 bases from V and 0 bases from J, with 17 as the unmatched junction base count.

Donors were patients with localized lung adenocarcinoma, a subtype of non-small cell lung cancer. Samples were obtained from the margins of localized lung adenocarcinomas. For TCR repertoire analysis, CD4+ T cells from tumor tissue were profiled apart from CD8+ T cells. This TCR derives from a male donor with lung adenocarcinoma. The CD4 and CD8 labels of this study may be unreliable. The rearrangement joined TRBV6-1 to TRBJ2-1, with TRBD1 identical over 8 junction bases. Specimen: CD4+ T cells from the margin of a lung tumor. This sample's cell subset or site label indicates: tumor margin region. The CDR3 is CASSADRGLPTTSSYNEQFF. The nucleotide sequence reads TGTGCCAGCAGTGCCGACAGGGGACTTCCTACTACCAGCTCCTACAATGAGCAGTTCTTC.